This T cell receptor (beta chain) was retrieved from a study of tumor-infiltrating lymphocytes in primary liver carcinoma. From roughly 0.45 ug total RNA, TCR beta cDNA was generated with a primer in the constant region. Investigators got TCR beta libraries out of three nested multiplex PCR rounds, done with slightly modified ARM-PCR. Each of the first two PCR rounds ran roughly 9 cycles with TRBV1-TRBV30 forward and C-beta reverse primers. Via MiXCR, TCRdb re-called the multiplex PCR reads, giving one row per CDR3 protein. The data contain approximately 74,000 distinct CDR3 sequences, 71% of them singletons. Bulk tissue was left unsorted, and RNA and DNA were co-extracted from around 18-30 mg of it. Surgeons resected the patients' primary liver carcinomas. In regard to this clonotype: Antigen unknown. An end of the junction does not agree with germline; a read error may underlie this.

The CDR3 extends over 17 amino acids. Germline V gene data show CDR1 as SEHNR and CDR2 as FQNEAQ (reference sequence). General observations from the study: Overlap in tumor-adjacent and tumor-blood pairs fell below that of tumor region pairs.

What was sequenced was liver tumor tissue from sampling region 4. As to subset: tumor region T4, right-lateral pole. V gene TRBV7-9 combines with J gene TRBJ2-2, with 12 bases that match TRBD2. This TCR was recovered from a woman aged 55 to 70 with primary liver carcinoma and hepatitis B virus infection. CDR3: CASRRATSGSTTGELLF. For the CDR3, the DNA is TGTGCCAGCAGGCGAGCGACTAGCGGGAGCACCACCGGGGAGCTGTTGTTT.